This T cell receptor (beta chain) was profiled in a study of cytomegalovirus exposure and HLA in healthy donors. General study results and limits: By a later analysis, the bulk of CMV-associated TCR beta chains appeared HLA-restricted. Data from an earlier analysis indicated that most TCR beta V segments were productive either about 87% or about 30% of the time. Versus the roughly 640-donor mean, an Asian-associated ancestry cluster reportedly showed fewer N-insertions in a later analysis. What TCR beta sequences reportedly achieved was accurate prediction of HLA-A and HLA-B alleles in most subjects.

This PCR relied on a set of 60 Vbeta primers and 13 Jbeta primers. Only in-frame clones appear in the TCRdb table, and some are missing; sequencing was by immunoSEQ multiplex PCR. The repertoire includes 60,000 to 95,000 clones, just under 80% of them detected once, and about 8.2% sits in the top ten. There are 19 residues in the CDR3. After removal of 2 bases from V and 7 bases from J, the junction contained 14 bases not matched to a gene. Germline values: CDR1 MNHNS, CDR2 SASEGT. Of note for this clone: As yet, its antigen is unknown.

Input material: PBMCs. This clonotype was obtained from a woman aged 40 to 49 in good health and CMV-seropositive. This chain uses TRBV6-1 with TRBJ1-6; TRBD1 agrees at 10 bases. Here the CDR3 DNA reads TGTGCCAGCAGTGAATTTTTAGGGACAGGGGTTGGCGGCAATTCACCCCTCCACTTT. Its protein is CASSEFLGTGVGGNSPLHF.